The clone carrying this T cell receptor beta chain was detected once. The V and J ends lost 1 base and 7 bases, in that order; junction bases with no gene match: 3. The CDR3 length is 14 residues. Germline CDR1 SGHTA, CDR2 FQGNSA. Per the original methods: Amplified reference gene primers provided the basis for estimating nucleated cell counts. Here immunoSEQ multiplex PCR was the method, and the copy in TCRdb shows in-frame clones only, minus some. V and J calls and clone size are copied from that table; D and trimming were computed from the DNA. The data contain about 330,000 clones, around 86% of them singletons. This entry belongs to a study of blood T cell repertoires in COVID-19. The wider study: The samples span acute and convalescent COVID-19 from the United States, Italy and Spain. PBMCs, B-cell-depleted T cells, or T cells were the source of the cDNA or gDNA that made up the material.

This TCR was recovered from a woman aged 45-65 years with acute or convalescent COVID-19. The chain combines TRBV7-2 with TRBJ1-4; 7 bases are shared with TRBD1. What was sequenced was peripheral blood. CDR3 loop: CASSLDRTGEKLFF. CDR3 nucleotide sequence: TGTGCCAGCAGCTTAGATCGGACAGGTGAAAAACTGTTTTTT.